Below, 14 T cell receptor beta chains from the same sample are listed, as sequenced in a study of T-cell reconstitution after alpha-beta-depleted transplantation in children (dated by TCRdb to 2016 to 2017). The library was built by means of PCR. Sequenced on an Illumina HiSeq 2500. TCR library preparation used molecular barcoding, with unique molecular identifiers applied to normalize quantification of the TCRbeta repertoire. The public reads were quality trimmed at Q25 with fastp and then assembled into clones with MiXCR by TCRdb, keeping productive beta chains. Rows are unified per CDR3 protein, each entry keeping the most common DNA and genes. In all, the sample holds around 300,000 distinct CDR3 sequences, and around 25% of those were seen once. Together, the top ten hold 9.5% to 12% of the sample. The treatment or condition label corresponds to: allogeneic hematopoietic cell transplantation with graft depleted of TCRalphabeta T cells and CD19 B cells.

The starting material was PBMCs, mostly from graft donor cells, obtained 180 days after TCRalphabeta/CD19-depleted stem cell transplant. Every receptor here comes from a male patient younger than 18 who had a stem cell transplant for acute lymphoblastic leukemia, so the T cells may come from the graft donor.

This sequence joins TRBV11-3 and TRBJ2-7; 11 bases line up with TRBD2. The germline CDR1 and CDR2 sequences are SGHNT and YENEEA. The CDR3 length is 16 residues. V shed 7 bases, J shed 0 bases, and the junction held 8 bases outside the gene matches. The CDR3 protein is CASTVRLAGNSYEQYF. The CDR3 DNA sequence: TGTGCCAGCACCGTCCGACTAGCGGGAAACTCCTACGAGCAGTACTTC. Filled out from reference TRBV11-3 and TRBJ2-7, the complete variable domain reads EAGVVQSPRYKIIEKKQPVAFWCNPISGHNTLYWYLQNLGQGPELLIRYENEEAVDDSQLPKDRFSAERLKGVDSTLKIQPAELGDSAVYLCASTVRLAGNSYEQYFGPGTRLTVT.

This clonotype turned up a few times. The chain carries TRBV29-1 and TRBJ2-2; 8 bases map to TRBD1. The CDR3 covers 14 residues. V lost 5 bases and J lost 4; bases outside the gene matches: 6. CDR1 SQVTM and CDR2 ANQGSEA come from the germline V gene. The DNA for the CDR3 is TGCAGCGTTCCGACAGGGGACCGCACCGGGGAGCTGTTTTTT. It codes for CSVPTGDRTGELFF.

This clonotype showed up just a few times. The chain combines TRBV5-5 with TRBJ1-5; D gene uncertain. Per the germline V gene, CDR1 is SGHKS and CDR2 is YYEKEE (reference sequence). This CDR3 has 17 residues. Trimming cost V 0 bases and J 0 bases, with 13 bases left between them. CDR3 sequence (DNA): TGTGCCAGCAGCTTGGGTCACACCCACTATAGCAATCAGCCCCAGCATTTT. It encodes CASSLGHTHYSNQPQHF.

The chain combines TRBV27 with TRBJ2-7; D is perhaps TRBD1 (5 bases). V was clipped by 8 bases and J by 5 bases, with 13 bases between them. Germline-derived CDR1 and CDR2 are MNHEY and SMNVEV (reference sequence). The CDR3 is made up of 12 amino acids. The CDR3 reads CASGAGYNEQYF. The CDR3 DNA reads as TGTGCCAGCGGGGCAGGGTACAACGAGCAGTACTTC.

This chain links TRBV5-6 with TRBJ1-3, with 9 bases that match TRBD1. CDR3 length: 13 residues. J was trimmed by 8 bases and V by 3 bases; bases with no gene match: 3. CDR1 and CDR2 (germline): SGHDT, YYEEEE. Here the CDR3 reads CASSWDRADTIYF. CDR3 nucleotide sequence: TGTGCCAGCAGCTGGGACAGGGCTGACACCATATATTTT.

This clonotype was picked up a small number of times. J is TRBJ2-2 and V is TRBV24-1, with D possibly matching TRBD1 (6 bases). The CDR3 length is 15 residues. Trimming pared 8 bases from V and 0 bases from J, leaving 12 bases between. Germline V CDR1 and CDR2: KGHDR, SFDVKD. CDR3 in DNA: TGTGCCACCAAGACGGGACAATCGAACACCGGGGAGCTGTTTTTT. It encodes CATKTGQSNTGELFF.

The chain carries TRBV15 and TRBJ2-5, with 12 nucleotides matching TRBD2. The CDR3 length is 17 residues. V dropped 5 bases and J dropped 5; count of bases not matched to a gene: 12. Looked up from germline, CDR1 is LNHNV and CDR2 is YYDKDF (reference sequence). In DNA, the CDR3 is TGTGCCACCAGCCCTTTCGGGACTAGCGGGTTGAGGGAGACCCAGTACTTC. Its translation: CATSPFGTSGLRETQYF.

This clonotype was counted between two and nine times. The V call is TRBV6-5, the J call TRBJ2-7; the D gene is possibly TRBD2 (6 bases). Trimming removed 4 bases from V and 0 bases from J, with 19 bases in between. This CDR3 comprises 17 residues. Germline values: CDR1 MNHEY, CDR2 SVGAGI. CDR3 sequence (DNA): TGTGCCAGCAGTTCCCGGGGTAGCGGACCGTTCTCCTACGAGCAGTACTTC. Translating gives CASSSRGSGPFSYEQYF.

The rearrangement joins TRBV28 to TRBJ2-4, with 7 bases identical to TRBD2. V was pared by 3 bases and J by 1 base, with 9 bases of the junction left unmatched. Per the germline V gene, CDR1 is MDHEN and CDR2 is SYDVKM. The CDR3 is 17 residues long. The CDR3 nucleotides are TGTGCCAGCAGTTTCCGACTAGCTTTGAAGGCCAAAAACATTCAGTACTTC. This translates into CASSFRLALKAKNIQYF.

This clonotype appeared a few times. In DNA, the CDR3 is TGCAGTGCTAGCGGGAGGGCCGTAGCCAAAAACATTCAGTACTTC. Its protein is CSASGRAVAKNIQYF. The chain links TRBV20-1 to TRBJ2-4; 8 bases line up with TRBD2. Germline V CDR1 and CDR2: DFQATT, SNEGSKA (reference sequence). V lost 3 bases and J lost 0; bases outside the gene matches: 4. The CDR3 length is 15 residues.

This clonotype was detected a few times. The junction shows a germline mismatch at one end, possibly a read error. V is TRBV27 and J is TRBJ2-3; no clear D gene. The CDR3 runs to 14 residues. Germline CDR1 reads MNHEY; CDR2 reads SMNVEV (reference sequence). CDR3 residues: CASSLSTLGDTQYF. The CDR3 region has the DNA TGTGCCAGCAGTCTATCGACGTTGGGGGATACGCAGTATTTT.

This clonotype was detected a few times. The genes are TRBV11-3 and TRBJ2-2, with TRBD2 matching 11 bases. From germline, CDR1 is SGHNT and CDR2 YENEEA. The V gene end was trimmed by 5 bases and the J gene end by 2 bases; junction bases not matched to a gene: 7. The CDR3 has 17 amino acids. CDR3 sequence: CASSAVAGGTNTGELFF. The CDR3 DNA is TGTGCCAGCAGCGCCGTAGCGGGAGGGACAAACACCGGGGAGCTGTTTTTT. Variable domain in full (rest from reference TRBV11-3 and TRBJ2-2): EAGVVQSPRYKIIEKKQPVAFWCNPISGHNTLYWYLQNLGQGPELLIRYENEEAVDDSQLPKDRFSAERLKGVDSTLKIQPAELGDSAVYLCASSAVAGGTNTGELFFGEGSRLTVL.

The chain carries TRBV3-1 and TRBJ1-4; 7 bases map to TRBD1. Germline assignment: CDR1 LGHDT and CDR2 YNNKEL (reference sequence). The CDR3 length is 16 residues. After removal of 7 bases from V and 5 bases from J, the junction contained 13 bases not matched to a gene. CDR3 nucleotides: TGTGCCAGCACCCAGAAATCCGGGACAGAGAATGAAAAACTGTTTTTT. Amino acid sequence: CASTQKSGTENEKLFF.

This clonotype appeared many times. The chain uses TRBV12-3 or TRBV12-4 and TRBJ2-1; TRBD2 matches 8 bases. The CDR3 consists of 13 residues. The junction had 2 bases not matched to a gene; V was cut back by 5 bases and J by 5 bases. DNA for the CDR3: TGTGCCAGCAGTATACTAGCGGACAATGAGCAGTTCTTC. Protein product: CASSILADNEQFF.